The 14 T cell receptor beta chains below all came from one sample that was sequenced in a study of T cells in Graves' hyperthyroidism and ophthalmopathy. The TCR beta CDR3 regions underwent amplification using RNA transcripts as the source. The TCR CDR3 was amplified in a first-round RT-PCR using the HTBI primer set. TCRdb reprocessed the multiplex PCR reads via MiXCR and lists one record per CDR3 protein. The sample lists fewer than 350,000 distinct CDR3 sequences; about an eighth were seen once. The sample comprised blood. Receptor source: a woman in her twenties or thirties with Graves' hyperthyroidism that later progressed to Graves' ophthalmopathy.

There are many counts of this clonotype. The rearrangement links TRBV3-1 to TRBJ2-2; D uncertain. With 5 bases removed from V and 7 bases from J, the gap between germline ends came to 8 bases. The CDR3 contains 12 residues. CDR1 LGHDT and CDR2 YNNKEL come from the germline V gene (reference sequence). This CDR3 reads CASSFPNGELFF. DNA of the CDR3: TGTGCCAGCAGCTTCCCAAACGGGGAGCTGTTTTTT.

The genes are TRBV6-1 and TRBJ2-1; possible D gene TRBD2, 5 bases. In germline, CDR1 is MNHNS, CDR2 SASEGT. CDR3 size: 16 residues. The V gene lost 8 bases and the J gene lost 3 bases, with 20 bases spanning the gap. This CDR3 reads CASLRVGPGFYNEQFF. As DNA, the CDR3 is TGTGCCAGCTTGAGGGTTGGGCCGGGTTTCTACAATGAGCAGTTCTTC.

This clonotype was seen repeatedly, ten times or more. CDR3 amino acids: CASSLREGMHSPLHF. The DNA for the CDR3 is TGTGCCAGCAGCCTACGGGAGGGGATGCATTCACCCCTCCACTTT. This rearrangement joins TRBV7-2 to TRBJ1-6; TRBD1 might be the D (5 bases). V was shortened by 5 bases and J by 8 bases, with 16 bases between the two germline ends. The CDR3 sequence is 15 residues long. The germline V gene has CDR1 SGHTA and CDR2 FQGNSA.

This clonotype was picked up many times. The rearrangement uses TRBV10-3 and TRBJ2-5; TRBD1 aligns across 9 bases. The CDR3 contains 13 residues. V lost 6 bases to trimming and J lost 5 bases; unmatched junction nucleotides: 4. Germline V CDR1 and CDR2: ENHRY, SYGVKD. CDR3 DNA: TGTGCCATCAGCGAGACAGGGGGGGAGACCCAGTACTTC. Its protein is CAISETGGETQYF.

The chain has TRBV27 and TRBJ1-5; D unclear. V shed 6 bases and J shed 6 bases, with 15 bases lying between them. Germline CDR1 reads MNHEY; CDR2 reads SMNVEV (reference sequence). CDR3 size: 14 residues. The CDR3 coding sequence is TGTGCCAGCAGCCCTAGTTGGGGAGGTCAGCCCCAGCATTTT. Translation: CASSPSWGGQPQHF.

This clonotype was counted many times. The chain joins TRBV6-2 or TRBV6-3 to TRBJ2-7; possible D gene TRBD2, 5 bases. Germline V gene data show CDR1 as MNHEY and CDR2 as SVGEGT. The ends were cut back, 0 bases at V and 3 bases at J, with 12 bases in the middle. The CDR3 extends over 15 amino acids. The CDR3 here is CASSYSMPSYYEQYF. The DNA for the CDR3 is TGTGCCAGCAGTTACTCGATGCCTAGCTACTACGAGCAGTACTTC.

This clonotype was found a few times. The chain employs TRBV7-9 and TRBJ2-3; D call uncertain. This CDR3 contains 13 residues. CDR1 is SEHNR, CDR2 FQNEAQ, per germline (reference sequence). Trimming stripped 3 bases from V and 11 bases from J, with 15 bases between. The CDR3 loop reads CASSFAGRSVQYF. The CDR3 region has the DNA TGTGCCAGCAGCTTTGCAGGTCGCTCGGTGCAGTATTTT.

This clonotype came up many times. The gene calls are TRBV12-3 or TRBV12-4 and TRBJ2-1; 13 nucleotides line up with TRBD2. This CDR3 has 15 residues. J was trimmed by 7 bases and V by 5 bases; bases with no gene match: 5. The CDR3 is CASSVGTSGINEQFF. CDR3 sequence (DNA): TGTGCCAGCAGTGTAGGGACTAGCGGGATTAATGAGCAGTTCTTC.

The gene calls are TRBV9 and TRBJ1-4; D is unresolved. With 0 bases removed from V and 9 bases from J, the gap between germline ends came to 15 bases. Germline loops: CDR1 SGDLS, CDR2 YYNGEE. The CDR3 runs to 15 residues. The CDR3 DNA reads TGTGCCAGCAGCGTAGATGGCTTTTCTTCTCAAAAACTGTTTTTT. Amino acid sequence: CASSVDGFSSQKLFF.

This clonotype was detected ten times or more. The V gene is TRBV28, the J gene TRBJ1-6, with 10 bases matching TRBD1. The CDR3 has 15 amino acids. V dropped 8 bases and J dropped 6; count of bases not matched to a gene: 7. The germline CDR1 and CDR2 sequences are MDHEN and SYDVKM. The CDR3 reads CASLGGDRGNSPLHF. The CDR3 DNA reads TGTGCCAGCCTTGGCGGGGACAGGGGTAATTCACCCCTCCACTTT. Filled out from reference TRBV28 and TRBJ1-6, the complete variable domain reads DVKVTQSSRYLVKRTGEKVFLECVQDMDHENMFWYRQDPGLGLRLIYFSYDVKMKEKGDIPEGYSVSREKKERFSLILESASTNQTSMYLCASLGGDRGNSPLHFGNGTRLTVT.

This clonotype was seen repeatedly, ten times or more. CDR3 residues: CASSLTRGASYEQYF. The DNA of the CDR3 is TGTGCCAGCAGCTTAACGCGCGGGGCCTCCTACGAGCAGTACTTC. This sequence joins TRBV7-2 and TRBJ2-7, with D possibly TRBD2 on 6 matching bases. V gave up 2 bases and J gave up 0 bases, with 11 bases separating them. The germline V gene encodes CDR1 SGHTA and CDR2 FQGNSA. This CDR3 region has 15 residues. Complete variable domain (other parts from reference TRBV7-2 and TRBJ2-7): GAGVSQSPSNKVTEKGKDVELRCDPISGHTALYWYRQSLGQGLEFLIYFQGNSAPDKSGLPSDRFSAERTGGSVSTLTIQRTQQEDSAVYLCASSLTRGASYEQYFGPGTRLTVT.

This clonotype came up many times. The rearrangement uses TRBV5-1 and TRBJ2-3, with 7 nucleotides matching TRBD2. Looked up from germline, CDR1 is SGHRS and CDR2 is YFSETQ. The trim removed 0 bases at V and 7 bases at J, leaving 11 bases unmatched. This CDR3 comprises 16 residues. CDR3 coding DNA: TGCGCCAGCAGCTTGGATGGTAGCGGGCCCGGGAATACGCAGTATTTT. Its protein product is CASSLDGSGPGNTQYF.

This clonotype was detected many times. The J gene is TRBJ1-2, the V gene TRBV12-5, with TRBD1 matching 7 bases. The CDR3 covers 15 residues. With V trimmed by 5 bases and J by 5 bases, 11 bases remained unmatched. In germline, CDR1 is LGHNT, CDR2 FRNRAP. The chain's CDR3 is CASGPWAGQVYGYTF. The DNA for the CDR3 is TGTGCTAGTGGTCCTTGGGCCGGACAGGTATATGGCTACACCTTC.

This clonotype was found a few times. The chain employs TRBV5-5 and TRBJ2-6, with D possibly TRBD1 on 5 matching bases. V lost 3 bases, J lost 0 bases, and 16 bases lay in between. Germline V CDR1 and CDR2: SGHKS, YYEKEE (reference sequence). The CDR3 extends over 18 amino acids. This CDR3 is CASSSMLQAYSGANVLTF. The CDR3 bases are TGTGCCAGCAGCTCCATGTTACAGGCCTACTCTGGGGCCAACGTCCTGACTTTC.